Following are 15 T cell receptor beta chains from one sample sequenced in a study of technical replicates of blood from a handful of donors. The method was immunoSEQ multiplex PCR; TCRdb's version includes in-frame clones alone and lacks a portion of them. Among more than 65,000 clones listed, roughly 91% were seen once. Sequenced sample: T cells isolated from PBMCs. These receptors were obtained from a human donor in good health.

This chain links TRBV6-1 with TRBJ1-1; D is uncertain. The CDR3 length is 16 residues. V lost 3 bases to trimming and J lost 0 bases, with 14 bases between them. The germline V gene has CDR1 MNHNS and CDR2 SASEGT. The CDR3 DNA is TGTGCCAGCAGTGATGAGGAAAACGAATTGAACACTGAAGCTTTCTTT. This gives the protein CASSDEENELNTEAFF.

CDR3 bases: TGTGCCAGCAGTGAGGCGACAGCTTATACCGGGGAGCTGTTTTTT. Amino acids: CASSEATAYTGELFF. The rearrangement links TRBV2 to TRBJ2-2, with TRBD1 as a possible D gene (5 bases). Trimming took 3 bases from V and 5 from J, leaving 13 bases between them. CDR1 and CDR2 from the germline V gene are SNHLY and FYNNEI. This CDR3 contains 15 residues.

The V call is TRBV7-9, the J call TRBJ2-5; TRBD1 aligns across 9 bases. V shed 5 bases, J shed 5 bases, and the junction held 6 bases outside the gene matches. The length of the CDR3 is 14 residues. Germline V gene data show CDR1 as SEHNR and CDR2 as FQNEAQ (reference sequence). The CDR3 DNA sequence: TGTGCCAGCAGCCGTGGGACAGGGTGGGAGACCCAGTACTTC. Protein product: CASSRGTGWETQYF.

This rearrangement joins TRBV11-2 to TRBJ1-2; 8 bases match TRBD1. Germline V CDR1 and CDR2: SGHAT, FQNNGV. V lost 3 bases to trimming and J lost 3 bases; unmatched junction nucleotides: 6. This CDR3 has 15 residues. Here the CDR3 DNA reads TGTGCCAGCAGCTTTCGCAGGGGGCTAGACTATGGCTACACCTTC. This gives the protein CASSFRRGLDYGYTF.

The J gene is TRBJ2-2, the V gene TRBV9; 9 nucleotides align to TRBD1. Germline loops: CDR1 SGDLS, CDR2 YYNGEE. The CDR3 spans 14 residues. V shed 2 bases, J shed 6 bases, and the junction held 2 bases outside the gene matches. The CDR3 region has the DNA TGTGCCAGCAGCGTCGGGACAGGGTCCGGGGAGCTGTTTTTT. Protein product: CASSVGTGSGELFF.

This clone was observed a single time. This sequence joins TRBV6-5 and TRBJ2-7; 9 nucleotides match TRBD2. Per germline, CDR1 MNHEY and CDR2 SVGAGI. This CDR3 spans 15 amino acids. The J segment lost 2 bases and the V segment lost 3 bases, leaving 5 bases of the junction unmatched. CDR3 loop: CASSYLLAGPYEQYF. DNA for the CDR3: TGTGCCAGCAGTTATCTGCTAGCGGGACCCTACGAGCAGTACTTC.

The rearrangement uses TRBV15 and TRBJ1-1; D is unresolved. Germline V lookup: CDR1 LNHNV, CDR2 YYDKDF (reference sequence). V was shortened by 1 base and J by 1 base, with 13 bases between the two germline ends. The CDR3 loop spans 16 amino acids. Here the CDR3 reads CATSRVGGLTNTEAFF. As DNA, the CDR3 is TGTGCCACCAGCAGAGTAGGAGGGCTCACGAACACTGAAGCTTTCTTT.

This clone was detected only a few times. This chain connects TRBV9 to TRBJ1-1; 8 bases match TRBD1. Looked up from germline, CDR1 is SGDLS and CDR2 is YYNGEE. J gave up 4 bases and V 3 bases, and 2 bases lay outside the gene matches. The CDR3 has 13 amino acids. This CDR3 is CASSGDRGTEAFF. The CDR3 nucleotides are TGTGCCAGCAGCGGAGACAGGGGCACTGAAGCTTTCTTT.

The chain combines TRBV28 with TRBJ2-3; 10 bases map to TRBD2. This CDR3 has 16 residues. CDR1 and CDR2 (germline): MDHEN, SYDVKM. V lost 3 bases, J lost 1 base, and 4 bases stayed unmatched. CDR3 DNA: TGTGCCAGCAGTTTTCCCGGGACTAGCGGCACAGATACGCAGTATTTT. Translating it yields CASSFPGTSGTDTQYF.

The genes are TRBV18 and TRBJ2-7; TRBD2 might be the D (6 bases). The CDR3 extends over 14 amino acids. The germline V gene encodes CDR1 KGHSH and CDR2 LQKENI. V was shortened by 6 bases and J by 0 bases, with 12 bases between the two germline ends. CDR3 DNA sequence: TGTGCCAGCTCCCCTAGCGTGACCTCCTACGAGCAGTACTTC. This gives the protein CASSPSVTSYEQYF.

This rearrangement joins TRBV5-1 to TRBJ2-7; 7 bases are shared with TRBD2. The CDR3 is 17 residues long. CDR1 and CDR2 from the germline V gene are SGHRS and YFSETQ. Trimming removed 7 bases from V and 5 bases from J; junction bases left unmatched: 21. The CDR3 reads CASGSPFGGGPLDEQYF. Here the CDR3 DNA reads TGCGCCAGCGGCAGCCCCTTTGGGGGAGGGCCTCTCGACGAGCAGTACTTC. Full variable domain (outside the CDR3, taken from reference TRBV5-1 and TRBJ2-7): KAGVTQTPRYLIKTRGQQVTLSCSPISGHRSVSWYQQTPGQGLQFLFEYFSETQRNKGNFPGRFSGRQFSNSRSEMNVSTLELGDSALYLCASGSPFGGGPLDEQYFGPGTRLTVT.

V usage is TRBV30 and J usage is TRBJ2-7, with TRBD1 identical over 10 bases. Per germline, CDR1 GTSNPN and CDR2 SVGIG (reference sequence). Trimming at V came to 0 bases and at J to 0 bases, leaving 14 bases not matched to a gene. The CDR3 loop spans 19 amino acids. The CDR3 here is CAWSVRTPHGDRGSYEQYF. In DNA, the CDR3 is TGTGCCTGGAGTGTAAGGACCCCCCATGGGGACAGGGGCTCCTACGAGCAGTACTTC.

The chain uses TRBV28 and TRBJ1-4; possibly TRBD1 for D (6 bases). This CDR3 is 13 amino acids long. Trimming took off 6 bases at V and 8 bases at J, with 13 bases between the two ends. Per germline, CDR1 MDHEN and CDR2 SYDVKM. This CDR3 is CASRRDIREKLFF. CDR3 DNA: TGTGCCAGCAGACGGGACATAAGAGAAAAACTGTTTTTT.

CDR3 in amino acids: CASSLGGNTEAFF. CDR3 bases: TGTGCCAGCAGCTTGGGGGGGAACACTGAAGCTTTCTTT. The chain employs TRBV11-3 and TRBJ1-1; TRBD1 might be the D (5 bases). CDR1 SGHNT and CDR2 YENEEA come from the germline V gene. V shed 3 bases and J shed 1 base, with 6 bases lying between them. CDR3 length: 13 amino acids.

Turning to this clone: Other DNA sequences within the sample encode an identical CDR3. The CDR3 here is CAWSGSTDTQYF. The CDR3, as DNA: TGTGCCTGGAGCGGTAGCACAGATACGCAGTATTTT. This sequence joins TRBV30 and TRBJ2-3, with D unclear. In germline, CDR1 is GTSNPN, CDR2 SVGIG (reference sequence). The CDR3 consists of 12 residues. Trimming took 3 bases from V and 0 from J, leaving 4 bases between them.